Below are 9 T cell receptor beta chains sequenced from a single sample in a study of siplizumab effects on memory and regulatory T cells. Sequencing used immunoSEQ multiplex PCR; TCRdb keeps in-frame clones, though not all of them. The sample lists roughly 100,000 clones, about 90% occurring once. Sequenced: CD4+ T cells sorted from blood. The receptors derive from a human donor in good health.

This chain links TRBV28 with TRBJ1-5; 10 bases line up with TRBD1. This CDR3 spans 16 amino acids. Looked up from germline, CDR1 is MDHEN and CDR2 is SYDVKM. V shed 2 bases and J 2 bases; nucleotides not matched to a gene: 3. Here the CDR3 reads CASSLDGTGGNQPQHF. The CDR3 DNA is TGTGCCAGCAGTTTAGATGGGACAGGGGGCAATCAGCCCCAGCATTTT.

The chain couples TRBV5-4 to TRBJ2-5, with D uncertain. From germline, CDR1 is SGHNT and CDR2 YYREEE (reference sequence). Trimming shortened V by 3 bases and J by 5 bases, and 20 bases separated the two germline ends. The CDR3 runs to 16 residues. CDR3: CASSSPRGAEVETQYF. The CDR3 DNA follows: TGTGCCAGCAGCTCCCCCCGTGGAGCAGAAGTGGAGACCCAGTACTTC.

The gene calls are TRBV7-2 and TRBJ2-1; D possibly corresponds to TRBD2 (7 bases). With 5 bases removed from V and 0 bases from J, the gap between germline ends came to 11 bases. Germline CDR1 and CDR2: SGHTA and FQGNSA. The CDR3 runs 15 residues. CDR3 residues: CASSPGGLSYNEQFF. The CDR3, as DNA: TGTGCCAGCAGCCCGGGGGGCCTCTCCTACAATGAGCAGTTCTTC.

Here the CDR3 DNA reads TGCAGCGTTGGGGGACTAGCGGGATTGACAGATACGCAGTATTTT. It is translated as CSVGGLAGLTDTQYF. The chain couples TRBV29-1 to TRBJ2-3, with 13 bases aligning to TRBD2. The ends lost 4 bases at V and 3 bases at J; junction bases unmatched: 4. The CDR3 has 15 residues. Germline values: CDR1 SQVTM, CDR2 ANQGSEA.

This rearrangement joins TRBV5-1 to TRBJ1-1; D not resolved. Germline V lookup: CDR1 SGHRS, CDR2 YFSETQ. V lost 7 bases and J lost 0, with 10 bases in between. The length of the CDR3 is 13 residues. The DNA for the CDR3 is TGCGCCAGCTTCGGCAGCATGAACACTGAAGCTTTCTTT. The encoded protein is CASFGSMNTEAFF.

The V call is TRBV18, the J call TRBJ2-7, with 7 bases lining up with TRBD1. CDR3 length: 14 residues. Germline lookup yields CDR1 KGHSH and CDR2 LQKENI. V gave up 5 bases and J gave up 2 bases; unmatched junction bases: 6. CDR3 DNA sequence: TGTGCCAGCTCAAAAGGGACAGAAACCTACGAGCAGTACTTC. Its protein product is CASSKGTETYEQYF.

The chain links TRBV28 to TRBJ2-3; a weak D match, TRBD2 (5 bases). Germline V gene data show CDR1 as MDHEN and CDR2 as SYDVKM. V was trimmed by 2 bases and J by 1 base, leaving 13 bases between them. The CDR3 spans 16 residues. The CDR3 DNA follows: TGTGCCAGCAGTTTAAGTTGGACTCCCGGCACAGATACGCAGTATTTT. Residues: CASSLSWTPGTDTQYF.

The gene calls are TRBV11-3 and TRBJ2-3; D may be TRBD1 (6 bases). The length of the CDR3 is 14 residues. The ends were cut back, 8 bases at V and 0 bases at J, with 12 bases in the middle. Germline V lookup: CDR1 SGHNT, CDR2 YENEEA. The CDR3 loop reads CASSWGRSTDTQYF. The DNA for the CDR3 is TGTGCCAGCTCCTGGGGGCGGAGCACAGATACGCAGTATTTT.

The chain couples TRBV9 to TRBJ2-5, with 8 bases lining up with TRBD1. V dropped 3 bases and J dropped 5; count of bases not matched to a gene: 3. Looked up from germline, CDR1 is SGDLS and CDR2 is YYNGEE. This CDR3 contains 13 residues. The DNA for the CDR3 is TGTGCCAGCAGCGCGACAGGGGTGGAGACCCAGTACTTC. Protein: CASSATGVETQYF.